This T cell receptor (beta chain) is drawn from a study of blood T cell repertoires in COVID-19. Looking at the study overall: Samples taken during acute and convalescent COVID-19 were collected in the United States, Italy and Spain.

The V and J ends lost 2 bases and 5 bases, in that order; junction bases with no gene match: 9. CDR1 is GTSNPN and CDR2 is SVGIG in the germline V gene (reference sequence). The CDR3 contains 17 residues. Sequencing was performed with immunoSEQ multiplex PCR; in TCRdb, only in-frame clones are kept and a portion is missing. The sample lists 300,000 or so clones, roughly 90% occurring once. The rearrangement joins TRBV30 to TRBJ2-2; 12 nucleotides align to TRBD2. Sequenced material: peripheral blood. The origin of this receptor is a woman aged 30 to 39 with COVID-19, enrolled during active disease. CDR3 protein: CAWSLTRTSGNTGELFF. The CDR3 DNA follows: TGTGCCTGGAGTCTGACCAGGACTAGCGGGAATACCGGGGAGCTGTTTTTT.